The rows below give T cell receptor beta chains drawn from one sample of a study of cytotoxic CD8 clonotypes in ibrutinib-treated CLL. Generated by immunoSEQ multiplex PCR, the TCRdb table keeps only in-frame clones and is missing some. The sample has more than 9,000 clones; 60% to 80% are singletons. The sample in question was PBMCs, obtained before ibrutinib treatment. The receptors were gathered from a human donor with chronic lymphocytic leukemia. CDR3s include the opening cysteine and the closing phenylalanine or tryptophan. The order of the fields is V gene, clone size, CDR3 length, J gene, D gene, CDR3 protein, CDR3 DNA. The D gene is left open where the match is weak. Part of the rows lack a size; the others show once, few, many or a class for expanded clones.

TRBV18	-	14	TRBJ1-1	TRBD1	CASSPGQGNTEAFF	TGTGCCAGCTCACCAGGACAGGGAAACACTGAAGCTTTCTTT
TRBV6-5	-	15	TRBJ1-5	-	CASSYSPDSNQPQHF	TGTGCCAGCAGTTACTCTCCCGATAGCAATCAGCCCCAGCATTTT
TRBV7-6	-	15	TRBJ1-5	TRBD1	CASSLARGPNQPQHF	TGTGCCAGCAGCTTGGCCAGGGGGCCGAATCAGCCCCAGCATTTT
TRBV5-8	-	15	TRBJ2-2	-	CASSKAGLITGELFF	TGTGCCAGCAGCAAGGCGGGTCTGATTACCGGGGAGCTGTTTTTT
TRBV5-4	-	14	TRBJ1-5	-	CASSLQGSNQPQHF	TGTGCCAGCAGCTTGCAGGGCAGCAATCAGCCCCAGCATTTT
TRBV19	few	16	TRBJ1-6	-	CASSRILGAVFSPLHF	TGTGCCAGTAGTAGAATCTTGGGGGCGGTCTTTTCACCCCTCCACTTT
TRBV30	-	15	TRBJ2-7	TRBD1	CAWSVSGTGSDEQYF	TGTGCCTGGAGTGTTAGTGGGACAGGTTCGGACGAGCAGTACTTC
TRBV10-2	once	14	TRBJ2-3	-	CASILRDDTDTQYF	TGCGCCAGCATCCTTAGGGATGACACAGATACGCAGTATTTT
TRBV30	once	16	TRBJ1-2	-	CAWGNVRDALLFGYTF	TGTGCCTGGGGGAATGTCCGGGACGCCCTACTATTTGGCTACACCTTC
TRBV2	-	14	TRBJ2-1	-	CASSEALRVNEQFF	TGTGCCAGCAGTGAAGCGCTTCGGGTCAATGAGCAGTTCTTC
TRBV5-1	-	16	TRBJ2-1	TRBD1	CASSLGTGGAWNEQFF	TGCGCCAGCAGCTTGGGGACAGGGGGCGCGTGGAATGAGCAGTTCTTC
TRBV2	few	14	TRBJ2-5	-	CASNKGHYQETQYF	TGTGCCAGCAATAAGGGACACTACCAAGAGACCCAGTACTTC
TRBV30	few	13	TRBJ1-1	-	CAWSHRVSTEAFF	TGTGCCTGGTCTCACAGGGTATCGACTGAAGCTTTCTTT
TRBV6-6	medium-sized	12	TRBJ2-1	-	CASTVNTAEQFF	TGTGCCAGCACTGTTAATACGGCTGAGCAGTTCTTC
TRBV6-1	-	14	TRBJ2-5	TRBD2	CASRTSGALETQYF	TGTGCCAGCAGGACTAGCGGGGCGTTAGAGACCCAGTACTTC
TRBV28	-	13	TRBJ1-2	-	CASSGLPNYGYTF	TGTGCCAGCTCGGGACTGCCTAACTATGGCTACACCTTC
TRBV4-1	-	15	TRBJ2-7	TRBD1	CASSQTVGQGYEQYF	TGCGCCAGCAGCCAAACAGTGGGACAGGGGTACGAGCAGTACTTC
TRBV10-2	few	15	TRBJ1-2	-	CASSEYSTSNYGYTF	TGCGCCAGCAGTGAGTACAGCACATCTAACTATGGCTACACCTTC
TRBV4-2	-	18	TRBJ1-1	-	CASSQDGGLWGTRTEAFF	TGTGCCAGCAGCCAAGATGGGGGACTGTGGGGTACTCGCACTGAAGCTTTCTTT
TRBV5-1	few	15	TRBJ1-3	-	CASSLGPNSGNTIYF	TGCGCCAGCAGCCTCGGACCCAACTCTGGAAACACCATATATTTT
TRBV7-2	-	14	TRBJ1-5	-	CASSLGRSNQPQHF	TGTGCCAGCAGCTTAGGTCGTAGCAATCAGCCCCAGCATTTT
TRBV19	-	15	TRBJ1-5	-	CASSMEGYSNQPQHF	TGTGCCAGTAGTATGGAGGGGTATAGCAATCAGCCCCAGCATTTT
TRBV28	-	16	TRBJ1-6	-	CASSPPDEGRYSPLHF	TGTGCCAGCAGTCCACCTGACGAGGGGCGGTACTCACCCCTCCACTTT
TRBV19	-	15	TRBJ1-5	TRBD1	CASDQGTGDNQPQHF	TGTGCCAGTGACCAAGGGACAGGGGACAATCAGCCCCAGCATTTT
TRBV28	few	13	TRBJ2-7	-	CASSLNPDPLQYF	TGTGCCAGCAGTTTAAACCCTGACCCGCTGCAGTACTTC
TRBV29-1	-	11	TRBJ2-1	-	CSGQWGHEQFF	TGCAGCGGCCAATGGGGGCATGAGCAGTTCTTC
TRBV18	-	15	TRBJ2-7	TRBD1	CASSPVGQTGSEQYF	TGTGCCAGCTCACCAGTCGGACAGACAGGGTCGGAGCAGTACTTC
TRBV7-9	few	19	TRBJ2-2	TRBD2	CASSLVSGGPSTNTGELFF	TGTGCCAGCAGCTTAGTAAGCGGGGGGCCATCGACGAACACCGGGGAGCTGTTTTTT
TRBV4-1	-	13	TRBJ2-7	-	CASSLGQSREQYF	TGCGCCAGCAGCCTCGGACAGTCTCGGGAGCAGTACTTC
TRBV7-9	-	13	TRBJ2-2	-	CASSLGSSRSLFF	TGTGCCAGCAGCTTGGGATCCTCGAGGAGTCTGTTTTTT
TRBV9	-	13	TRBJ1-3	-	CASSPPGAGTIYF	TGTGCCAGCAGCCCACCAGGAGCCGGGACCATATATTTT
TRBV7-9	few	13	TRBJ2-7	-	CASSLVGTHEQYF	TGTGCCAGCAGCTTAGTGGGCACGCACGAGCAGTACTTC
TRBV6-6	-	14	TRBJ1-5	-	CASSLAGVQQPQHF	TGTGCCAGCAGCCTCGCAGGGGTACAGCAGCCCCAGCATTTT
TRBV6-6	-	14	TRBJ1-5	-	CASRQTVRDQPQHF	TGTGCCAGCAGGCAGACCGTCAGGGATCAGCCCCAGCATTTT
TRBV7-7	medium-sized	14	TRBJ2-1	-	CASSSAGGIDEQFF	TGTGCTAGCAGCTCTGCAGGGGGGATTGATGAGCAGTTCTTC
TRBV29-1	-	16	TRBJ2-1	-	CSVDSIGAVYKKVQFF	TGCAGCGTTGATTCCATCGGCGCCGTCTATAAAAAGGTGCAGTTCTTC
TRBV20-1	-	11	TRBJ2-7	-	CSATVLDEQYF	TGCAGTGCTACCGTATTAGACGAGCAGTACTTC
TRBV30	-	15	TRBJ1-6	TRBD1	CAWSGDRGGDSPLHF	TGTGCCTGGAGCGGTGACAGGGGAGGGGATTCACCCCTCCACTTT
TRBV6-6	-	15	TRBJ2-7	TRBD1	CASGRLGQGFGEQYF	TGTGCCAGCGGGCGACTGGGACAGGGTTTTGGAGAGCAGTACTTC
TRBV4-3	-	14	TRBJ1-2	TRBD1	CASSGTGGNYGYTF	TGCGCCAGCAGCGGGACAGGGGGCAACTATGGCTACACCTTC
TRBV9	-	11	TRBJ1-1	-	CASSEGAEAFF	TGTGCCAGCAGCGAGGGCGCTGAAGCTTTCTTT
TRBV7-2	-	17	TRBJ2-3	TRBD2	CASSLLSGGTSVNTQYF	TGTGCCAGCAGCTTATTGAGCGGGGGGACTTCCGTAAATACGCAGTATTTT
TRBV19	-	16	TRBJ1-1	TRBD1	CASSPNRGWAVTEAFF	TGTGCCAGTAGTCCCAACAGGGGTTGGGCTGTCACTGAAGCTTTCTTT
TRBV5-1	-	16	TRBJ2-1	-	CASSSRQGLQTNEQFF	TGCGCCAGCAGTTCCAGACAGGGACTACAGACAAATGAGCAGTTCTTC
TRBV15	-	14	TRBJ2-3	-	CATSRPPTADTQYF	TGTGCCACCAGCAGACCCCCGACAGCAGATACGCAGTATTTT
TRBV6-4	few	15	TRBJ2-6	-	CASSDTSSGANVLTF	TGTGCCAGCAGTGACACTAGCTCTGGGGCCAACGTCCTGACTTTC
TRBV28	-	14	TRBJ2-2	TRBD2	CASTRGGRTGELFF	TGTGCCAGCACCCGGGGGGGCCGCACCGGGGAGCTGTTTTTT
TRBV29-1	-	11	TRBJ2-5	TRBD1	CSVDRAKTQYF	TGCAGCGTCGACAGGGCAAAGACCCAGTACTTC
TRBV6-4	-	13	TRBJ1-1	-	CASSDSEGTEAFF	TGTGCCAGCAGTGACTCGGAGGGAACTGAAGCTTTCTTT
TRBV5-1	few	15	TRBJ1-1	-	CASSRGPGESTEAFF	TGCGCCAGCAGCCGGGGGCCGGGTGAGAGCACTGAAGCTTTCTTT
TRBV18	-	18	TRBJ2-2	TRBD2	CASSPPVAGALNTGELFF	TGTGCCAGCTCACCACCAGTAGCGGGGGCGTTGAACACCGGGGAGCTGTTTTTT